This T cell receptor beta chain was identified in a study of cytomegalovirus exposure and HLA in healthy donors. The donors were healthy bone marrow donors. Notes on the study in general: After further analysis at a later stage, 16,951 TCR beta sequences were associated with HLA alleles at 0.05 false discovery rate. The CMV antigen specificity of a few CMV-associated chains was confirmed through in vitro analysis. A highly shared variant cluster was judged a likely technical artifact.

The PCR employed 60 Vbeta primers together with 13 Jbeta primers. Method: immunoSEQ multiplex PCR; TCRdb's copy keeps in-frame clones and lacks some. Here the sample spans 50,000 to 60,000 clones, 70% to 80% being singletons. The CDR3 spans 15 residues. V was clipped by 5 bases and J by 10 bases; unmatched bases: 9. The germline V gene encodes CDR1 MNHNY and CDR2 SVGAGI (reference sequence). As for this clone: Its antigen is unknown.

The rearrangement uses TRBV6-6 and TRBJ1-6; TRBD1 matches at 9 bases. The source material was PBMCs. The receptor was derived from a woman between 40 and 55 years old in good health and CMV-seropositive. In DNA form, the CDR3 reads TGTGCCAGCAGTAAGGGGACAGGGAAGTTGTCACCCCTCCACTTT. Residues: CASSKGTGKLSPLHF.